The 24 T cell receptor beta chains below were found in one sample sequenced in a study of control samples from healthy donors and cancer patients. Clones were sequenced by immunoSEQ multiplex PCR, and TCRdb holds only the in-frame ones, with some missing. The sample includes tens of thousands of clones, more than 75% seen only once; the top ten take over 15%. Source material: blood. The receptor source for this set is a man in his forties or fifties in good health.

This sequence joins TRBV30 and TRBJ2-1; D possibly matches TRBD1 or TRBD2 (5 bases each). The CDR3 consists of 15 residues. The V gene's germline CDR1 is GTSNPN and CDR2 SVGIG (reference sequence). The V end lost 0 bases, the J end lost 0 bases, and 9 bases lay between the germline ends. The DNA of the CDR3 is TGTGCCTGGAGTGTATGGGGGAGCTCCTACAATGAGCAGTTCTTC. Amino acids: CAWSVWGSSYNEQFF.

The chain is built from TRBV5-8 and TRBJ2-5, with D possibly matching TRBD2 (5 bases). This CDR3 is built from 14 residues. V dropped 0 bases and J dropped 1 base, with 7 bases sitting between them. Germline V lookup: CDR1 SGHTS, CDR2 YDEGEE. CDR3 in amino acids: CASSLAGIQETQYF. The DNA of the CDR3 is TGTGCCAGCAGCTTGGCGGGGATCCAAGAGACCCAGTACTTC. The whole variable domain, remainder taken from reference TRBV5-8 and TRBJ2-5, is EAGVTQSPTHLIKTRGQQATLRCSPISGHTSVYWYQQALGLGLQFLLWYDEGEERNRGNFPPRFSGRQFPNYSSELNVNALELEDSALYLCASSLAGIQETQYFGPGTRLLVL.

The chain employs TRBV2 and TRBJ2-6; D remains ambiguous. This CDR3 is built from 14 residues. The germline V gene encodes CDR1 SNHLY and CDR2 FYNNEI. Trimming pared 6 bases from V and 0 bases from J, leaving 6 bases between. CDR3 amino acids: CASRTDSGANVLTF. In DNA form, the CDR3 reads TGTGCCAGCAGGACCGACTCTGGGGCCAACGTCCTGACTTTC.

V and J are TRBV13 and TRBJ2-1, with D possibly being TRBD2 (6 bases). The CDR3 has 13 amino acids. The V gene's germline CDR1 is PRHDT and CDR2 FYEKMQ (reference sequence). V lost 3 bases and J 9 bases, leaving 12 bases between the germline ends. CDR3 amino acids: CASSFSWTTEQFF. CDR3 coding DNA: TGTGCCAGCAGCTTTTCCTGGACTACTGAGCAGTTCTTC.

There are a few counts of this clone. This chain links TRBV6-6 with TRBJ2-5, with 10 bases that match TRBD1. The CDR3 runs to 13 residues. Trimming cost V 5 bases and J 6 bases; bases outside gene matches: 3. Germline V gene lookup returns CDR1 MNHNY and CDR2 SVGAGI (reference sequence). The CDR3 DNA reads TGTGCCAGCAGTGACAGGGGGCTGAAGACCCAGTACTTC. Its protein is CASSDRGLKTQYF.

CDR3 residues: CAIGGTNYGYTF. DNA for the CDR3: TGTGCCATCGGAGGAACCAACTATGGCTACACCTTC. The V call is TRBV10-3, the J call TRBJ1-2; no reliable D call. CDR1 is ENHRY, CDR2 SYGVKD, per germline. This CDR3 comprises 12 residues. Between the trimmed V and J ends, which lost 8 bases and 2 bases, there was a span of 9 bases.

V is TRBV7-2 and J is TRBJ2-5; a possible D gene is TRBD2 (5 bases). Trimming took 5 bases from V and 5 from J, leaving 9 bases between them. The germline CDR1 and CDR2 sequences are SGHTA and FQGNSA. The CDR3 runs 12 residues. CDR3 nucleotide sequence: TGTGCCAGCAGCCCACAGCGGGAGACCCAGTACTTC. It codes for CASSPQRETQYF.

The chain is built from TRBV5-1 and TRBJ1-2, with D possibly TRBD1 on 5 matching bases. V was clipped by 0 bases and J by 2 bases, with 14 bases between them. The germline CDR1 and CDR2 sequences are SGHRS and YFSETQ. The CDR3 totals 16 residues. CDR3 sequence (DNA): TGCGCCAGCAGCTTGGTACCGGGGCTCTCCAACTATGGCTACACCTTC. Translation gives CASSLVPGLSNYGYTF.

The chain couples TRBV14 to TRBJ2-7; TRBD2 matches 11 bases. From germline, CDR1 is SGHDN and CDR2 FVKESK. This CDR3 is 15 amino acids long. The V gene end was trimmed by 3 bases and the J gene end by 3 bases; junction bases not matched to a gene: 4. CDR3 in DNA: TGTGCCAGCAGCCACGGCGGACTAGCGGGCTACGAGCAGTACGTC. This translates into CASSHGGLAGYEQYV.

This clone was picked up a small number of times. This chain uses TRBV27 with TRBJ2-7; no clear D. This CDR3 has 14 amino acids. V lost 6 bases and J lost 0, with 12 bases in between. CDR1 and CDR2 (germline): MNHEY, SMNVEV (reference sequence). CDR3 in amino acids: CASSSHSSSYEQYF. The DNA of the CDR3 is TGTGCCAGCAGCTCCCACTCTAGCTCCTACGAGCAGTACTTC.

This chain joins TRBV10-3 and TRBJ2-3; D is perhaps TRBD2 (6 bases). V lost 6 bases and J lost 3, with 19 bases in between. The CDR3 spans 16 residues. Germline CDR1 and CDR2: ENHRY and SYGVKD. The CDR3 DNA reads as TGTGCCATCAGGGCCCGAATGGGGGGTACTACAGATACGCAGTATTTT. Amino acids: CAIRARMGGTTDTQYF.

The chain carries TRBV5-1 and TRBJ2-2, with 7 bases lining up with TRBD2. The CDR3 is 18 amino acids. From germline, CDR1 is SGHRS and CDR2 YFSETQ. Trimming cost V 4 bases and J 3 bases; bases outside gene matches: 15. The CDR3 spells CASSLDSLAGLDTGELFF. DNA for the CDR3: TGCGCCAGCAGCCTAGATTCATTAGCGGGTTTAGACACCGGGGAGCTGTTTTTT.

The table lists this clone with a few counts. The chain carries TRBV7-2 and TRBJ1-4; maybe TRBD1 (6 bases). V lost 2 bases and J 7 bases, leaving 14 bases between the germline ends. Germline lookup yields CDR1 SGHTA and CDR2 FQGNSA. The CDR3 is 15 residues long. The CDR3 loop reads CASSLHSGAGEKLFF. The CDR3 DNA is TGTGCCAGCAGCTTACATTCAGGGGCCGGTGAAAAACTGTTTTTT.

The V call is TRBV19, the J call TRBJ1-6; 12 bases are a match to TRBD1. V lost 8 bases and J lost 10; bases outside the gene matches: 12. Germline V gives CDR1 LNHDA, CDR2 SQIVND (reference sequence). The CDR3 covers 16 residues. CDR3 nucleotide sequence: TGTGCCAGTGGCCGAAGCAGTGGGACAGGGGGCTCACCCCTCCACTTT. Translated, it gives CASGRSSGTGGSPLHF.

The chain recombines TRBV11-3 with TRBJ2-1; 11 bases fit TRBD2. Germline-derived CDR1 and CDR2 are SGHNT and YENEEA. The CDR3 consists of 18 residues. The V and J ends lost 0 bases and 7 bases, in that order; junction bases with no gene match: 11. The CDR3 DNA sequence: TGTGCCAGCAGCTTAGATGGTGAAAGACTAGCGGGAATTAATGAGCAGTTCTTC. Its protein product is CASSLDGERLAGINEQFF.

This chain links TRBV7-9 with TRBJ2-5; D may be TRBD1 or TRBD2 (6 bases each). Germline assignment: CDR1 SEHNR and CDR2 FQNEAQ (reference sequence). The V and J ends lost 5 bases and 5 bases respectively, with 18 bases between them. The CDR3 consists of 15 residues. CDR3 region: CASSPGGGGLETQYF. The CDR3 bases are TGTGCCAGCAGCCCAGGAGGGGGTGGTTTGGAGACCCAGTACTTC.

The chain combines TRBV29-1 with TRBJ1-1; D not resolved. The CDR3 totals 12 residues. CDR1 SQVTM and CDR2 ANQGSEA come from the germline V gene. V gave up 4 bases and J gave up 8 bases, with 14 bases separating them. CDR3 sequence: CSVARQTGEAFF. The CDR3 DNA follows: TGCAGCGTTGCCCGCCAGACGGGGGAAGCTTTCTTT.

J is TRBJ2-2 and V is TRBV4-2; D unresolved. The CDR3 is 14 amino acids. The germline gives CDR1 LGHNA, CDR2 YNFKEQ. Trimming left V 1 base short and J 2 bases short, with 5 bases between. The CDR3, as DNA: TGTGCCAGCAGCCAAGCGTCCAACACCGGGGAGCTGTTTTTT. It translates to CASSQASNTGELFF.

The chain recombines TRBV7-6 with TRBJ1-3, with 9 nucleotides matching TRBD1. Germline V gene sequence: CDR1 SGHVS, CDR2 FNYEAQ. After removal of 5 bases from V and 4 bases from J, the junction contained 6 bases not matched to a gene. CDR3 length: 15 residues. CDR3 sequence: CASSVGQGRGNTIYF. The CDR3 DNA sequence: TGTGCCAGCAGCGTAGGACAGGGGAGGGGAAACACCATATATTTT.

V usage is TRBV6-5 and J usage is TRBJ2-5; no clear D. The CDR3 is 13 amino acids. V shed 6 bases and J shed 1 base, with 9 bases lying between them. CDR1 and CDR2 from the germline V gene are MNHEY and SVGAGI. CDR3 DNA: TGTGCCAGCAGCCGACAAGCCCAAGAGACCCAGTACTTC. The encoded protein is CASSRQAQETQYF.

The CDR3 bases are TGTGCCATCAGTGAGAACGGTTGGGCAGGGGCTAACTATGGCTACACCTTC. Translation gives CAISENGWAGANYGYTF. The rearrangement links TRBV10-3 to TRBJ1-2; a possible D gene is TRBD1 (6 bases). Germline V gene data show CDR1 as ENHRY and CDR2 as SYGVKD. V dropped 2 bases and J dropped 0 bases, with 16 bases sitting between them. There are 17 residues in the CDR3.

This chain uses TRBV4-3 with TRBJ2-6; D possibly corresponds to TRBD1 (6 bases). This CDR3 is 17 amino acids long. Germline loops: CDR1 LGHNA, CDR2 YSLEER. V was shortened by 1 base and J by 5 bases, with 15 bases between the two germline ends. The CDR3 loop is CASSQGFLGDRANVLTF. The CDR3 DNA reads TGCGCCAGCAGCCAAGGTTTTTTGGGGGACAGGGCCAACGTCCTGACTTTC.

The chain employs TRBV7-8 and TRBJ2-3; D gene unclear. CDR1 and CDR2 (germline): SGHVS, FQNEAQ. The ends were cut back, 6 bases at V and 1 base at J, with 8 bases in the middle. This CDR3 comprises 13 residues. The CDR3 region has the DNA TGTGCCAGCAGGCCCACTGGCACAGATACGCAGTATTTT. This translates into CASRPTGTDTQYF.

In its sample, this clone was seen once. The gene calls are TRBV5-5 and TRBJ2-1; possible D gene TRBD2, 6 bases. The V gene lost 2 bases and the J gene lost 4 bases, with 13 bases spanning the gap. Germline CDR1 and CDR2: SGHKS and YYEKEE (reference sequence). This CDR3 region has 15 residues. CDR3 residues: CASSLIAADYNEQFF. DNA for the CDR3: TGTGCCAGCAGCTTAATAGCGGCGGATTACAATGAGCAGTTCTTC.